Detailed here is one T cell receptor beta chain. Antigen: not known. The source of the sample is a study of T cell repertoires in cytomegalovirus infection. TCRdb processed the reads anew with MiXCR; each CDR3 protein has one entry. Among 75,000 to 95,000 distinct CDR3 sequences, around 49% were seen once, and the ten largest hold roughly 93%. Study-wide points: CMV carriers having the relevant HLA were flagged by cumulative public TCR beta family frequency.

Sample: CD8+ T cells from cultured PBMCs, taken from culture after CMV antigen stimulation. The origin of this receptor is a human donor in good health (CMV status not recorded). Some clones in this sample may be carry-over from other donors' samples.

The CDR3 DNA reads TGTGCCAGCAGCACGCTTAGCGGGGGTAATTACAATGAGCAGTTCTTC. Its translation: CASSTLSGGNYNEQFF. The chain couples TRBV9 to TRBJ2-1; 9 nucleotides match TRBD2. Germline V CDR1 and CDR2: SGDLS, YYNGEE. Trimming took 4 bases from V and 4 from J; bases not matched to a gene: 9. The CDR3 extends over 16 amino acids. The entire variable domain, with the rest obtained from reference TRBV9 and TRBJ2-1, is as follows: DSGVTQTPKHLITATGQRVTLRCSPRSGDLSVYWYQQSLDQGLQFLIQYYNGEERAKGNILERFSAQQFPDLHSELNLSSLELGDSALYFCASSTLSGGNYNEQFFGPGTRLTVL.